The next 24 T cell receptor beta chains were all read from a single sample in a study of prognosis after radiotherapy for stage I lung cancer. From genomic DNA, TCR beta CDR3 was amplified by two-round multiplex PCR. Round one of PCR was performed, and it used primers specific to each TRBV and TRBJ gene. Using its own MiXCR run on the multiplex PCR reads, TCRdb lists one record per CDR3 protein. The sample has some 30,000 distinct CDR3 sequences, about half seen once. The sample here was PBMCs, taken before or after stereotactic body radiation therapy (not recorded which). The receptors come from a donor aged 50 or older with non-small cell lung cancer.

The chain uses TRBV4-3 and TRBJ2-7; perhaps TRBD1 as D (6 bases). V lost 0 bases and J 10 bases, leaving 22 bases between the germline ends. This CDR3 spans 16 amino acids. Germline loops: CDR1 LGHNA, CDR2 YSLEER. CDR3 nucleotides: TGCGCCAGCAGCCAAGATAAAGGGGGAGAGGAGTACTATCAGTACTTC. Amino acids: CASSQDKGGEEYYQYF.

The count of this clonotype is one. The V gene is TRBV7-9, the J gene TRBJ2-7; a weak D match, TRBD1 (6 bases). The germline gives CDR1 SEHNR, CDR2 FQNEAQ (reference sequence). CDR3 size: 11 residues. With 8 bases removed from V and 5 bases from J, the gap between germline ends came to 10 bases. The DNA of the CDR3 is TGTGCCAGCGGACAGTCCGACGAGCAGTACTTC. The encoded protein is CASGQSDEQYF.

This clonotype was seen at least ten times. The chain uses TRBV6-2 or TRBV6-3 and TRBJ2-6, with a tentative D call TRBD1 (5 bases). Germline V gene data show CDR1 as MNHEY and CDR2 as SVGEGT. This CDR3 spans 15 amino acids. Trimming took 5 bases from V and 0 from J, leaving 8 bases between them. The CDR3 nucleotides read TGTGCCAGCAGTAGGGGTTCCTCTGGGGCCAACGTCCTGACTTTC. It is translated as CASSRGSSGANVLTF.

This clonotype has at least ten counts. V usage is TRBV7-2 and J usage is TRBJ1-2, with TRBD1 as a possible D gene (5 bases). V lost 5 bases, J lost 2 bases, and 18 bases lay in between. CDR3 length equals 16 residues. Germline CDR1 SGHTA, CDR2 FQGNSA. The DNA for the CDR3 is TGTGCCAGCAGCCCCAGTGGGCAGGGCGGAAACTATGGCTACACCTTC. Translating gives CASSPSGQGGNYGYTF.

This clonotype occurred many times. This chain uses TRBV19 with TRBJ1-5, with a possible D match to TRBD1 (6 bases). CDR1 is LNHDA and CDR2 is SQIVND in the germline V gene (reference sequence). The CDR3 is 14 residues long. The V and J ends lost 8 bases and 6 bases respectively, with 17 bases between them. CDR3 bases: TGTGCCAGTGGTCGGGGGCAAGCCCTTCAGCCCCAGCATTTT. Translating gives CASGRGQALQPQHF.

The chain joins TRBV14 to TRBJ2-1; no firm D call. The CDR3 spans 16 residues. Germline V gene lookup returns CDR1 SGHDN and CDR2 FVKESK. V was cut by 2 bases and J by 4 bases, with 15 bases left in between. The CDR3 is CASSQFSAVRYNEQFF. In nucleotides, the CDR3 is TGTGCCAGCAGCCAATTTTCGGCGGTCAGGTACAATGAGCAGTTCTTC.

On this clonotype itself: This sequence may be a read error, since a much larger clone differs from it by one base. The chain uses TRBV7-9 and TRBJ2-4, with D tentatively TRBD1 or TRBD2 (5 bases each). Germline V gene data show CDR1 as SEHNR and CDR2 as FQNEAQ (reference sequence). The CDR3 covers 14 residues. The ends were cut back, 5 bases at V and 1 base at J, with 9 bases in the middle. The CDR3 region is CASSGDAAKNIQYF. CDR3 DNA sequence: TGTGCCAGCAGCGGGGACGCGGCCAAAAACATTCAGTACTTC.

This clonotype was counted ten times or more. The rearrangement links TRBV6-1 to TRBJ2-7, with D tentatively TRBD1 or TRBD2 (6 bases each). CDR1 is MNHNS, CDR2 SASEGT, per germline. Trimming took 3 bases from V and 3 from J, leaving 9 bases between them. This CDR3 is built from 13 residues. CDR3: CASSEEGGYEQYF. The CDR3 DNA is TGTGCCAGCAGTGAGGAGGGGGGCTACGAGCAGTACTTC.

A word on this clonotype: A single base separates this from a much larger clone, so it may be a read error. The gene calls are TRBV29-1 and TRBJ1-1; the D gene is possibly TRBD1 (5 bases). With 6 bases removed from V and 5 bases from J, the gap between germline ends came to 16 bases. This CDR3 has 13 amino acids. The germline CDR1 and CDR2 sequences are SQVTM and ANQGSEA. The chain's CDR3 is CSVSTGRKTEAFF. DNA for the CDR3: TGCAGCGTCTCCACGGGACGGAAGACTGAAGCTTTCTTT.

This clonotype has at least ten counts. The chain has TRBV5-4 and TRBJ1-5, with TRBD1 as a possible D gene (5 bases). This CDR3 comprises 18 residues. V lost 4 bases and J 6 bases, leaving 26 bases between the germline ends. CDR1 and CDR2 from the germline V gene are SGHNT and YYREEE (reference sequence). CDR3 amino acids: CASSEGPGDGPRRQPQHF. The CDR3 DNA is TGTGCCAGCAGCGAGGGACCTGGGGACGGCCCAAGGCGTCAGCCCCAGCATTTT.

This sequence joins TRBV2 and TRBJ1-5, with 7 bases that match TRBD1. The germline gives CDR1 SNHLY, CDR2 FYNNEI. V shed 7 bases, J shed 5 bases, and the junction held 8 bases outside the gene matches. This CDR3 spans 14 amino acids. In nucleotides, the CDR3 is TGTGCCAGCACACAGGGGTTAATGCATCAGCCCCAGCATTTT. It yields the protein CASTQGLMHQPQHF.

There are many counts of this clonotype. J is TRBJ2-3 and V is TRBV3-2; the table's D call, TRBD1, was not checked against the DNA. TRBV3-2 is flagged as a pseudogene. The CDR3 contains 17 residues. For the CDR3, the DNA is TGTGCCAGCAGCCATCCCGAAGGGGGAGTTAGCACAGATACGCAGTATTTT. This codes for CASSHPEGGVSTDTQYF.

J is TRBJ1-5 and V is TRBV12-3 or TRBV12-4, with a possible D match to TRBD1 (6 bases). Trimming took off 4 bases at V and 3 bases at J, with 16 bases between the two ends. There are 16 residues in the CDR3. CDR3 protein: CASSSGRGDVNQPQHF. CDR3 coding DNA: TGTGCCAGCAGTTCTGGCAGGGGAGATGTCAATCAGCCCCAGCATTTT.

Details on this clonotype: A read error is likely here: a far larger clone is one base away. The V gene is TRBV6-5, the J gene TRBJ1-2; D may be TRBD1 (5 bases). The germline CDR1 and CDR2 sequences are MNHEY and SVGAGI. V shed 2 bases and J shed 3 bases, with 10 bases lying between them. CDR3 size: 14 residues. Here the CDR3 DNA reads TGTGCCAGCAGTTACCAGGGACGGCACTATGGCTACACCTTC. It codes for CASSYQGRHYGYTF.

The gene calls are TRBV5-6 and TRBJ2-1, with TRBD2 identical over 7 bases. The length of the CDR3 is 15 residues. Germline CDR1 SGHDT, CDR2 YYEEEE. With 0 bases clipped from V and 5 bases from J, the junction kept 5 bases outside the gene matches. The CDR3 coding sequence is TGTGCCAGCAGCTTGGCTAGCGGTAGTGACAATGAGCAGTTCTTC. As protein: CASSLASGSDNEQFF.

This clonotype was found many times. CDR3 residues: CASREGLAVNTGELFF. CDR3 nucleotide sequence: TGCGCCAGCAGGGAGGGACTAGCGGTCAACACCGGGGAGCTGTTTTTT. The chain recombines TRBV5-1 with TRBJ2-2; 11 bases align to TRBD2. In germline, CDR1 is SGHRS, CDR2 YFSETQ. With 5 bases clipped from V and 2 bases from J, the junction kept 5 bases outside the gene matches. The CDR3 is 16 amino acids.

The chain employs TRBV27 and TRBJ1-1; 8 bases line up with TRBD1. The CDR3 extends over 15 amino acids. J gave up 1 base and V 1 base, and 2 bases lay outside the gene matches. Germline assignment: CDR1 MNHEY and CDR2 SMNVEV (reference sequence). CDR3 nucleotides: TGTGCCAGCAGTTTATTCGGACAGGGGAACACTGAAGCTTTCTTT. It is translated as CASSLFGQGNTEAFF.

This clonotype appeared many times. The rearrangement links TRBV19 to TRBJ2-3; D is undetermined. CDR1 and CDR2 (germline): LNHDA, SQIVND (reference sequence). The CDR3 spans 17 residues. V lost 0 bases, J lost 1 base, and 14 bases lay in between. Here the CDR3 DNA reads TGTGCCAGTAGTATAGATCCCCAGGCATGGGGCACAGATACGCAGTATTTT. As protein: CASSIDPQAWGTDTQYF.

This chain uses TRBV24-1 with TRBJ2-1; possibly TRBD2 for D (6 bases). CDR3 size: 16 residues. Germline CDR1 reads KGHDR; CDR2 reads SFDVKD. Trimming removed 2 bases from V and 2 bases from J, with 12 bases in between. In DNA form, the CDR3 reads TGTGCCACCAGTGATTCCTCGTGCGGGACCTACAATGAGCAGTTCTTC. This sequence encodes CATSDSSCGTYNEQFF.

This clonotype was detected many times. The chain combines TRBV27 with TRBJ2-1; D unresolved. The CDR3 loop spans 14 amino acids. In germline, CDR1 is MNHEY, CDR2 SMNVEV (reference sequence). The V end lost 6 bases, the J end lost 6 bases, and 15 bases lay between the germline ends. The CDR3 DNA follows: TGTGCCAGCAGCCGCCGGGCAGGTATCAATGAGCAGTTCTTC. Protein: CASSRRAGINEQFF.

The V call is TRBV9, the J call TRBJ2-2, with 8 bases identical to TRBD2. J lost 3 bases, V lost 0 bases, and 10 bases had no gene match. The CDR3 has 18 amino acids. CDR1 is SGDLS, CDR2 YYNGEE, per germline. The CDR3 sequence: CASSVVPGVGRDTGELFF. The CDR3 DNA reads TGTGCCAGCAGCGTAGTTCCCGGCGTCGGGAGGGACACCGGGGAGCTGTTTTTT. The full variable domain, rest sourced from reference TRBV9 and TRBJ2-2, is DSGVTQTPKHLITATGQRVTLRCSPRSGDLSVYWYQQSLDQGLQFLIQYYNGEERAKGNILERFSAQQFPDLHSELNLSSLELGDSALYFCASSVVPGVGRDTGELFFGEGSRLTVL.

Within the sample, this clonotype is medium-sized (0.01 to 0.1%). This chain links TRBV28 with TRBJ1-1, with D perhaps TRBD1 (5 bases). The CDR3 spans 12 residues. The V gene lost 7 bases and the J gene lost 8 bases, with 14 bases spanning the gap. From germline, CDR1 is MDHEN and CDR2 SYDVKM. CDR3: CASTPGRAEAFF. CDR3 DNA sequence: TGTGCCAGCACCCCGGGCAGGGCGGAAGCTTTCTTT.

This clonotype was found many times. The chain uses TRBV20-1 and TRBJ2-7, with 12 bases identical to TRBD2. V lost 0 bases, J lost 3 bases, and 6 bases stayed unmatched. The CDR3 is made up of 16 amino acids. Germline V gene data show CDR1 as DFQATT and CDR2 as SNEGSKA (reference sequence). CDR3 amino acids: CSARDPLTSGSYEQYF. The CDR3 DNA is TGCAGTGCTAGAGATCCGCTGACTAGCGGGAGCTACGAGCAGTACTTC.

As to this clonotype: This may arise from a read error, as a much more abundant clone is one base away. J is TRBJ2-3 and V is TRBV18; possibly TRBD1 for D (5 bases). Germline CDR1 KGHSH, CDR2 LQKENI. The CDR3 sequence is 18 residues long. V lost 4 bases, J lost 4 bases, and 24 bases lay in between. CDR3: CASSRQSQVGSPADTQYF. CDR3 DNA: TGTGCCAGCTCACGCCAATCACAGGTCGGGTCGCCCGCAGATACGCAGTATTTT.